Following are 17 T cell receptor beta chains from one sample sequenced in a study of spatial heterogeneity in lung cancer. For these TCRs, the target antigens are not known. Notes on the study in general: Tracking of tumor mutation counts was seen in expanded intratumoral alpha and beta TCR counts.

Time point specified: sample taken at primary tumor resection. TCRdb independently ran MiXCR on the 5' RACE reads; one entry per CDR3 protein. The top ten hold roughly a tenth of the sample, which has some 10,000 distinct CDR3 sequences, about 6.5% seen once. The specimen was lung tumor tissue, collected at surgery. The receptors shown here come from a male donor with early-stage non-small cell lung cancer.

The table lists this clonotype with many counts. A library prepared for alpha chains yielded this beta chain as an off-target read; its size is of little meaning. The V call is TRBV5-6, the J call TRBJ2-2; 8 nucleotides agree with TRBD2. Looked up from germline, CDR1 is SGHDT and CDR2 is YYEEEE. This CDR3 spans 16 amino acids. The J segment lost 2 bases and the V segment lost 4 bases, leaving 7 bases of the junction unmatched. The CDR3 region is CASSLRTSGNTGELFF. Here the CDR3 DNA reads TGTGCCAGCAGCCTCCGAACTAGCGGTAACACCGGGGAGCTGTTTTTT.

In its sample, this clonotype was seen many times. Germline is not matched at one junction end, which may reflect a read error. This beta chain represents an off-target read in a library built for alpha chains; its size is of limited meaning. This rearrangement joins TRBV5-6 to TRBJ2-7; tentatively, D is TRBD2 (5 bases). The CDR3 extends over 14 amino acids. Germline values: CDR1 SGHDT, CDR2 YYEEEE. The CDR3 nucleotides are TGTGTCAGCAGCTTGGTTCCGGGGAACTACGAGCAGTACTTC. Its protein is CVSSLVPGNYEQYF.

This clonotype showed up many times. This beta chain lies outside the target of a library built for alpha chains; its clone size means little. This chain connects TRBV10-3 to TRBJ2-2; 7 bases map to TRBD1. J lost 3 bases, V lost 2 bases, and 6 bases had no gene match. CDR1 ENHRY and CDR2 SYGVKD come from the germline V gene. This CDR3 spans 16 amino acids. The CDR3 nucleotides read TGTGCCATCAGTGAGCCGGGACAGCTTGACACCGGGGAGCTGTTTTTT. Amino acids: CAISEPGQLDTGELFF.

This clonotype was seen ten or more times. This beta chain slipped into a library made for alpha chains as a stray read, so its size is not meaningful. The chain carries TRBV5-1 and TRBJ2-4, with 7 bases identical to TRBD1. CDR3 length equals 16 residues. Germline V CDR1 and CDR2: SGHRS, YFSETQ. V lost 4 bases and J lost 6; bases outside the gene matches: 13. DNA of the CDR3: TGCGCCAGCAGCCTAACAAGGGACAGTTCGAGAAACATTCAGTACTTC. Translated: CASSLTRDSSRNIQYF. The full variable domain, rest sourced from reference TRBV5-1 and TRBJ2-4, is KAGVTQTPRYLIKTRGQQVTLSCSPISGHRSVSWYQQTPGQGLQFLFEYFSETQRNKGNFPGRFSGRQFSNSRSEMNVSTLELGDSALYLCASSLTRDSSRNIQYFGAGTRLSVL.

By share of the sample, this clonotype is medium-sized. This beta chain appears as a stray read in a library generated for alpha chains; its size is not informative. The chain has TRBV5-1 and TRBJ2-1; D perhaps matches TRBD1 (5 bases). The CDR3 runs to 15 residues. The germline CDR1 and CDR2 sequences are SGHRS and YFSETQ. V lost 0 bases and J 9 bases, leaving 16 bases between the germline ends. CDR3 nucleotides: TGCGCCAGCAGCTTGGTTTTGGCAGGGTCGGGTGAGCAGTTCTTC. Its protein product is CASSLVLAGSGEQFF.

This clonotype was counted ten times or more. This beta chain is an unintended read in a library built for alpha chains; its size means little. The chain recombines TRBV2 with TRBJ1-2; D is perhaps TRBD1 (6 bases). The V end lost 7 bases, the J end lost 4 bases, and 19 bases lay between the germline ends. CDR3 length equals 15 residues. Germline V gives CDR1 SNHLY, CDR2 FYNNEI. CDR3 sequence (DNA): TGTGCCAGCAAAAGGGAGGGGGAGGTTTCCTATGGCTACACCTTC. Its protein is CASKREGEVSYGYTF.

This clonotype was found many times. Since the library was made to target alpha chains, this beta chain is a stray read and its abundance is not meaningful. CDR3 DNA sequence: TGCAGTGCTCTCGGACAGGGAGGGGGTGAAGCTTTCTTT. Translating it yields CSALGQGGGEAFF. V gene TRBV20-1 combines with J gene TRBJ1-1; TRBD1 matches at 8 bases. CDR1 and CDR2 from the germline V gene are DFQATT and SNEGSKA (reference sequence). The ends lost 5 bases at V and 7 bases at J; junction bases unmatched: 9. There are 13 residues in the CDR3.

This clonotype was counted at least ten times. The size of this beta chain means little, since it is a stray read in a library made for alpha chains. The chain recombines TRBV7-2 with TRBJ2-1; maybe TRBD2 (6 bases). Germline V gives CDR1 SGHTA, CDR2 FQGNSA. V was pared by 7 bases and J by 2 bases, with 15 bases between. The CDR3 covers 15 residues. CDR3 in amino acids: CASTPGSLAYNEQFF. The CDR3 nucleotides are TGTGCCAGCACCCCCGGGAGCCTGGCCTACAATGAGCAGTTCTTC.

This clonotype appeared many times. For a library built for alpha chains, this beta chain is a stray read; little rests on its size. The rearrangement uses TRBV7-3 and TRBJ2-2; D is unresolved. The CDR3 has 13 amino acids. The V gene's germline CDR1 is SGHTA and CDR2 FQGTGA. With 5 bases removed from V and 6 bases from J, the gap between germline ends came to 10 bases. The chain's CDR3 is CASSPSPPGELFF. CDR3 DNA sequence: TGTGCCAGCAGCCCTTCCCCCCCCGGGGAGCTGTTTTTT.

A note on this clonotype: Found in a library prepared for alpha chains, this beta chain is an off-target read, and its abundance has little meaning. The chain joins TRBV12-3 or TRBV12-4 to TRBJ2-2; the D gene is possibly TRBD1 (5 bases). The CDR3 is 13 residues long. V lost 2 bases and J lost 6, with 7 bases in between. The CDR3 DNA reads TGTGCCAGCAGTTTATCAGGGCCCGGGGAGCTGTTTTTT. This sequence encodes CASSLSGPGELFF.

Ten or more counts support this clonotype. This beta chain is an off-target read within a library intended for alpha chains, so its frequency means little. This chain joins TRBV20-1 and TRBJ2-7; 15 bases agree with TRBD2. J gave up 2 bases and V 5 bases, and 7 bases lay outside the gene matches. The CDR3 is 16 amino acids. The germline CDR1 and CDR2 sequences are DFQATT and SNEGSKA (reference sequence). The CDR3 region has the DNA TGCAGTGCTCCGGGACTAGCGGGAGGAGTCCCCTACGAGCAGTACTTC. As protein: CSAPGLAGGVPYEQYF.

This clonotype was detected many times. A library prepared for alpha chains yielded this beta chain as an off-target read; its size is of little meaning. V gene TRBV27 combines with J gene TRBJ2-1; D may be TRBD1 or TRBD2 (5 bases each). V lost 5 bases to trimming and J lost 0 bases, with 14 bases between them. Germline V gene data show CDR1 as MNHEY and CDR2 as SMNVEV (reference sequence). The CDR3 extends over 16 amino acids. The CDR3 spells CASSPTGTTSYNEQFF. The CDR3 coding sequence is TGTGCCAGCAGTCCAACCGGGACCACCTCCTACAATGAGCAGTTCTTC.

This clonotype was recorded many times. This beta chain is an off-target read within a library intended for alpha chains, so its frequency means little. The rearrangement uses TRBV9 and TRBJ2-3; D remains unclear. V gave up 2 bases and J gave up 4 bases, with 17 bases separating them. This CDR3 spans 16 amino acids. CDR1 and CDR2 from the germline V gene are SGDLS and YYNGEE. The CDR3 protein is CASSVEKTDSSDTQYF. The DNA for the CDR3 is TGTGCCAGCAGCGTTGAGAAGACCGACTCGTCAGATACGCAGTATTTT.

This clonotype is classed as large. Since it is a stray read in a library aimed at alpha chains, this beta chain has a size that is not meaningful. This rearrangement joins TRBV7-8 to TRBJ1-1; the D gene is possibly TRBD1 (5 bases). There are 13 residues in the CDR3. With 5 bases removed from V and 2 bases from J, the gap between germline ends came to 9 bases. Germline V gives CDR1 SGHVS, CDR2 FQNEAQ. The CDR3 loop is CASSIDRNTEAFF. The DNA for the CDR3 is TGTGCCAGCAGCATCGACAGAAACACTGAAGCTTTCTTT.

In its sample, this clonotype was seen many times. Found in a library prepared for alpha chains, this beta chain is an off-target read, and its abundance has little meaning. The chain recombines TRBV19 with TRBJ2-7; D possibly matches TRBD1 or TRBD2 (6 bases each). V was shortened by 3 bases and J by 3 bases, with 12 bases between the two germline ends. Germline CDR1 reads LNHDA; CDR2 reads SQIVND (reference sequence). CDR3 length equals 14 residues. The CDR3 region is CASSIGRGLYEQYF. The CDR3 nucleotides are TGTGCCAGTAGTATCGGCAGGGGACTCTACGAGCAGTACTTC.

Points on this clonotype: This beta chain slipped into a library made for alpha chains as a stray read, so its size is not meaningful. This CDR3 is CSARLADTQYF. In DNA form, the CDR3 reads TGCAGTGCTAGGTTGGCAGATACGCAGTATTTT. V usage is TRBV20-1 and J usage is TRBJ2-3; D ambiguous. The germline V and J ends were trimmed by 3 bases and 4 bases, with 5 bases remaining between them. The CDR3 has 11 amino acids. The V gene's germline CDR1 is DFQATT and CDR2 SNEGSKA (reference sequence).

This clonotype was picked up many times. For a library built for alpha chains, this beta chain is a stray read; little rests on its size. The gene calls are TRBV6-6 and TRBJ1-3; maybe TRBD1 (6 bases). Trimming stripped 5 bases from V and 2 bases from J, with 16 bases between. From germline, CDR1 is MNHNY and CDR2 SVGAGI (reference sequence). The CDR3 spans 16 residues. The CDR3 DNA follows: TGTGCCAGCAGTCCCAGGGGAGTTAAGACTGGAAACACCATATATTTT. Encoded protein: CASSPRGVKTGNTIYF.